This TCR beta chain was captured in a study of CD8 T cells in Susac syndrome. The germline V gene encodes CDR1 SQVTM and CDR2 ANQGSEA. CDR3 length: 12 residues. After removal of 6 bases from V and 5 bases from J, the junction contained 6 bases not matched to a gene. RNA totalling roughly 0.45 to 1 ug underwent reverse transcription with random hexamers. TCRdb fed the immunoSEQ multiplex PCR reads into MiXCR, producing one record per CDR3 protein. The sample records around 190,000 distinct CDR3 sequences, 85% to 95% being singletons. The authors carried out high-throughput sequencing of TCR beta. They applied it to CD8+ and CD4+ T cells obtained from blood. Relapsing-remitting disease, either stable or active, was present in the multiple sclerosis controls, who were treatment-naive patients.

The chain is built from TRBV29-1 and TRBJ1-1; 7 bases agree with TRBD1. The clonotype was recovered from a human donor with multiple sclerosis. Sequenced: CD8+ T cells from PBMCs. The DNA for the CDR3 is TGCAGCGTGCCAGGACAGGCGACTGAAGCTTTCTTT. Protein: CSVPGQATEAFF.